The 27 T cell receptor beta chains below all came from one sample that was sequenced in a study of regulatory T cells in long-lasting Graves disease. The authors built TCR beta libraries using iRepertoire HTBI primers and Arm-PCR of CDR3 regions. TCRdb used MiXCR to reprocess the multiplex PCR reads, holding one entry per CDR3 protein. The profile shows about 420,000 distinct CDR3 sequences, 16% of them singletons. Time point noted: newly diagnosed GD, antithyroid drugs for less than 3 months. After RNA was extracted from PBMCs, the TCR library was made from it. This same sample was also part of a study on T cells in Graves' hyperthyroidism and ophthalmopathy.

The sample was peripheral blood mononuclear cells (PBMCs), taken at new diagnosis, from a patient treated with antithyroid drugs. The receptors here all came from a woman between 18 and 29 years old with Graves disease.

V usage is TRBV6-1 and J usage is TRBJ2-5; D ambiguous. Germline values: CDR1 MNHNS, CDR2 SASEGT. The germline V and J ends were trimmed by 6 bases and 1 base, with 6 bases remaining between them. The CDR3 loop spans 12 amino acids. This CDR3 reads CASRTVQETQYF. CDR3 DNA: TGTGCCAGCAGGACGGTCCAAGAGACCCAGTACTTC.

This clonotype appeared many times. The J gene is TRBJ2-5, the V gene TRBV7-2, with D possibly being TRBD1 (5 bases). The germline V gene encodes CDR1 SGHTA and CDR2 FQGNSA. Trimming took 5 bases from V and 1 from J, leaving 11 bases between them. The CDR3 length is 14 residues. The CDR3 region has the DNA TGTGCCAGCAGCGCACAGGACCGCCAAGAGACCCAGTACTTC. Translating it yields CASSAQDRQETQYF.

The V call is TRBV18, the J call TRBJ1-3; D unclear. V was trimmed by 6 bases and J by 6 bases, leaving 9 bases between them. This CDR3 region has 12 residues. In germline, CDR1 is KGHSH, CDR2 LQKENI. The CDR3 nucleotides read TGTGCCAGCTCGGCGAATGAAAACACCATATATTTT. Protein sequence: CASSANENTIYF.

In its sample, this clonotype was seen a few times. It may be a read error: a sequence one base away is much more abundant. Without the conserved terminal phenylalanine or tryptophan, this CDR3 likely stems from a read error. J is TRBJ2-7 and V is TRBV7-9; 7 bases map to TRBD1. CDR1 and CDR2 (germline): SEHNR, FQNEAQ (reference sequence). This CDR3 region has 16 residues. J gave up 2 bases and V 5 bases, and 12 bases lay outside the gene matches. This CDR3 is CASSPGRDRATYEQYL. In nucleotides, the CDR3 is TGTGCCAGCAGCCCGGGTCGGGACAGAGCTACCTACGAGCAGTACCTC.

This clonotype was observed many times. The V gene is TRBV11-2, the J gene TRBJ2-1, with D possibly being TRBD1 (6 bases). Between the trimmed V and J ends, which lost 6 bases and 2 bases, there was a span of 11 bases. Germline CDR1 SGHAT, CDR2 FQNNGV. CDR3 length: 14 amino acids. The chain's CDR3 is CASSRDTTYNEQFF. CDR3 nucleotide sequence: TGTGCCAGCAGTCGGGACACCACCTACAATGAGCAGTTCTTC. The full variable domain, completed using reference TRBV11-2 and TRBJ2-1, is EAGVAQSPRYKIIEKRQSVAFWCNPISGHATLYWYQQILGQGPKLLIQFQNNGVVDDSQLPKDRFSAERLKGVDSTLKIQPAKLEDSAVYLCASSRDTTYNEQFFGPGTRLTVL.

This sequence joins TRBV4-3 and TRBJ2-5, with a possible D match to TRBD1 (5 bases). CDR3 length: 14 amino acids. V lost 1 base and J lost 5, with 11 bases in between. From germline, CDR1 is LGHNA and CDR2 YSLEER. CDR3 residues: CASSQGYRQETQYF. The DNA of the CDR3 is TGCGCCAGCAGCCAAGGATACAGACAGGAGACCCAGTACTTC.

This clonotype appeared many times. The genes are TRBV29-1 and TRBJ2-1, with 8 bases matching TRBD2. The CDR3 is made up of 13 amino acids. Germline V gene sequence: CDR1 SQVTM, CDR2 ANQGSEA. The V gene end was trimmed by 4 bases and the J gene end by 9 bases; junction bases not matched to a gene: 8. Here the CDR3 DNA reads TGCAGCGTTGTGGGGCTAGCGGGCTTTGAGCAGTTCTTC. Translated: CSVVGLAGFEQFF.

J is TRBJ2-7 and V is TRBV7-9, with TRBD2 identical over 7 bases. The V and J ends lost 5 bases and 6 bases, in that order; junction bases with no gene match: 16. This CDR3 contains 16 residues. In germline, CDR1 is SEHNR, CDR2 FQNEAQ (reference sequence). The CDR3 loop reads CASSPGGGRGSAEQYF. Here the CDR3 DNA reads TGTGCCAGCAGCCCGGGGGGTGGGAGAGGGTCCGCCGAGCAGTACTTC.

Worth noting for this clonotype: A far larger clone is only one base removed, so a read error is likely. This chain uses TRBV7-9 with TRBJ2-1, with D unresolved. CDR1 and CDR2 (germline): SEHNR, FQNEAQ (reference sequence). The CDR3 sequence is 14 residues long. V lost 3 bases and J 3 bases, leaving 9 bases between the germline ends. The CDR3, as DNA: TGTGCCAGCAGCTTCGAGCTGGTCTACAATGAGCAGTTCTTC. Amino acid sequence: CASSFELVYNEQFF.

The J gene is TRBJ2-5, the V gene TRBV24-1; 7 positions agree with TRBD1. The CDR3 runs 13 residues. V dropped 7 bases and J dropped 5; count of bases not matched to a gene: 6. Germline CDR1 KGHDR, CDR2 SFDVKD. Here the CDR3 DNA reads TGTGCCACCAGAGAAGGGGGCGCCGAGACCCAGTACTTC. Protein product: CATREGGAETQYF.

This clonotype occurred many times. The chain uses TRBV18 and TRBJ1-5; D remains ambiguous. The germline V gene encodes CDR1 KGHSH and CDR2 LQKENI. V was pared by 2 bases and J by 7 bases, with 9 bases between. There are 13 residues in the CDR3. CDR3 residues: CASSPTEKQPQHF. CDR3 DNA: TGTGCCAGCTCACCAACGGAAAAACAGCCCCAGCATTTT.

This clonotype appeared a single time. The chain joins TRBV7-8 to TRBJ2-2; D call uncertain. Germline V lookup: CDR1 SGHVS, CDR2 FQNEAQ. The V gene lost 1 base and the J gene lost 6 bases, with 6 bases spanning the gap. The length of the CDR3 is 13 residues. As DNA, the CDR3 is TGTGCCAGCAGCTTAGGGATCCCCGGGGAGCTGTTTTTT. It yields the protein CASSLGIPGELFF.

This clonotype was detected ten times or more. The CDR3 loop reads CASRDSRNLEAFF. CDR3 DNA: TGTGCCAGCAGGGACAGCCGGAACCTTGAAGCTTTCTTT. This chain links TRBV12-3 or TRBV12-4 with TRBJ1-1, with TRBD1 as a possible D gene (6 bases). V gave up 6 bases and J gave up 7 bases, with 15 bases separating them. The CDR3 runs 13 residues.

This clonotype has only a few counts. The gene calls are TRBV12-3 or TRBV12-4 and TRBJ2-2; 8 bases line up with TRBD2. After removal of 7 bases from V and 5 bases from J, the junction contained 6 bases not matched to a gene. CDR3 length: 14 amino acids. In nucleotides, the CDR3 is TGTGCCAGCAATTCTCAGCGGGAGACCGGGGAGCTGTTTTTT. This translates into CASNSQRETGELFF.

This clonotype was observed many times. V and J are TRBV10-3 and TRBJ2-3; 13 bases align to TRBD2. The CDR3 runs 14 residues. V shed 10 bases and J 5 bases; nucleotides not matched to a gene: 6. The germline V gene encodes CDR1 ENHRY and CDR2 SYGVKD. The CDR3 bases are TGTGCCACCGGACTAGCGGGAGTCCGAGATACGCAGTATTTT. It is translated as CATGLAGVRDTQYF.

The gene calls are TRBV29-1 and TRBJ2-1; D is unresolved. Germline V gene data show CDR1 as SQVTM and CDR2 as ANQGSEA. V was cut by 1 base and J by 0 bases, with 7 bases left in between. CDR3 size: 14 residues. The CDR3 protein is CSVEAGLSYNEQFF. The DNA for the CDR3 is TGCAGCGTTGAAGCGGGTCTCTCCTACAATGAGCAGTTCTTC.

The V gene is TRBV29-1, the J gene TRBJ2-3; D is unresolved. Per germline, CDR1 SQVTM and CDR2 ANQGSEA. Trimming took off 5 bases at V and 6 bases at J, with 9 bases between the two ends. The CDR3 is 11 amino acids. The DNA of the CDR3 is TGCAGCGTTAATATAACCGATACGCAGTATTTT. Protein sequence: CSVNITDTQYF.

This chain joins TRBV2 and TRBJ2-2, with TRBD2 matching 12 bases. With V trimmed by 2 bases and J by 6 bases, 4 bases remained unmatched. This CDR3 is 16 amino acids long. Germline CDR1 reads SNHLY; CDR2 reads FYNNEI. The CDR3 nucleotides read TGTGCCAGCAGTGAAACGGCTAGCGGGAGGGCCGGGGAGCTGTTTTTT. Translated, it gives CASSETASGRAGELFF. Full variable domain (remainder filled in from reference TRBV2 and TRBJ2-2): EPEVTQTPSHQVTQMGQEVILRCVPISNHLYFYWYRQILGQKVEFLVSFYNNEISEKSEIFDDQFSVERPDGSNFTLKIRSTKLEDSAMYFCASSETASGRAGELFFGEGSRLTVL.

In its sample, this clonotype was seen many times. The rearrangement links TRBV9 to TRBJ2-5; D is undetermined. CDR1 and CDR2 from the germline V gene are SGDLS and YYNGEE. This CDR3 comprises 14 residues. V was pared by 0 bases and J by 2 bases, with 8 bases between. The CDR3 DNA reads as TGTGCCAGCAGCGTAGCTGGAACACAAGAGACCCAGTACTTC. Amino acid sequence: CASSVAGTQETQYF.

This clonotype was seen many times. The chain couples TRBV28 to TRBJ2-7, with 7 bases that match TRBD2. The V segment lost 7 bases and the J segment 2 bases; nucleotides outside the gene matches: 5. Per germline, CDR1 MDHEN and CDR2 SYDVKM. The CDR3 spans 13 residues. The DNA of the CDR3 is TGTGCCAGCACCCTTGGGGGGGCCTACGAGCAGTACTTC. It specifies CASTLGGAYEQYF.

About this clonotype itself: It differs at one base from a far larger clone, so likely a read error. The chain recombines TRBV11-2 with TRBJ2-7, with D uncertain. Germline assignment: CDR1 SGHAT and CDR2 FQNNGV. The CDR3 spans 13 residues. CDR3 coding DNA: TGTGCCAGCAGCATAGAGATGGGATATGAGCAGTACTTC. This encodes CASSIEMGYEQYF.

This clonotype was recorded many times. The J gene is TRBJ1-1, the V gene TRBV28; 8 positions agree with TRBD1. V was pared by 4 bases and J by 0 bases, with 16 bases of the junction left unmatched. Germline V gene lookup returns CDR1 MDHEN and CDR2 SYDVKM. This CDR3 comprises 19 residues. The CDR3 DNA follows: TGTGCCAGCAGTTGGCCCACTGCTTCAGGGGGCGCGATGAACACTGAAGCTTTCTTT. It codes for CASSWPTASGGAMNTEAFF. Using reference TRBV28 and TRBJ1-1 for the parts outside the CDR3, the full variable domain is DVKVTQSSRYLVKRTGEKVFLECVQDMDHENMFWYRQDPGLGLRLIYFSYDVKMKEKGDIPEGYSVSREKKERFSLILESASTNQTSMYLCASSWPTASGGAMNTEAFFGQGTRLTVV.

In its sample, this clonotype was seen a few times. The chain couples TRBV30 to TRBJ1-2; D is perhaps TRBD1 (5 bases). From germline, CDR1 is GTSNPN and CDR2 SVGIG (reference sequence). Trimming left V 4 bases short and J 7 bases short, with 13 bases between. This CDR3 spans 12 amino acids. As DNA, the CDR3 is TGTGCCTGGAACGCCGGGGGGTTTGGCTACACCTTC. Translated: CAWNAGGFGYTF.

At least ten counts were recorded for this clonotype. The chain recombines TRBV5-1 with TRBJ2-7; D is unclear. The CDR3 is made up of 13 amino acids. Looked up from germline, CDR1 is SGHRS and CDR2 is YFSETQ. The V and J ends lost 4 bases and 4 bases respectively, with 12 bases between them. CDR3 DNA: TGCGCCAGCAGCAGACTGGACCGATACGAGCAGTACTTC. It encodes CASSRLDRYEQYF.

This chain links TRBV11-2 with TRBJ1-2; D is undetermined. The germline V gene encodes CDR1 SGHAT and CDR2 FQNNGV. This CDR3 has 13 residues. The chain's CDR3 is CASSVKINYGYTF. CDR3 nucleotide sequence: TGTGCATCATCTGTTAAAATTAACTATGGCTACACCTTC.

The rearrangement uses TRBV20-1 and TRBJ2-2; D is possibly TRBD1 (5 bases). The CDR3 contains 13 residues. Germline V gives CDR1 DFQATT, CDR2 SNEGSKA (reference sequence). Trimming removed 3 bases at V and 10 bases at J, with 15 bases between. CDR3 bases: TGCAGTGCTAGTCGCAGGGCGAAATTGGAGCTGTTTTTT. It is translated as CSASRRAKLELFF.

The genes are TRBV6-4 and TRBJ2-1; TRBD2 matches 7 bases. After removal of 3 bases from V and 4 bases from J, the junction contained 9 bases not matched to a gene. Per the germline V gene, CDR1 is MRHNA and CDR2 is SNTAGT. The CDR3 length is 16 residues. CDR3 amino acids: CASSERTSAGYNEQFF. DNA of the CDR3: TGTGCCAGCAGTGAACGCACTAGCGCGGGGTACAATGAGCAGTTCTTC.